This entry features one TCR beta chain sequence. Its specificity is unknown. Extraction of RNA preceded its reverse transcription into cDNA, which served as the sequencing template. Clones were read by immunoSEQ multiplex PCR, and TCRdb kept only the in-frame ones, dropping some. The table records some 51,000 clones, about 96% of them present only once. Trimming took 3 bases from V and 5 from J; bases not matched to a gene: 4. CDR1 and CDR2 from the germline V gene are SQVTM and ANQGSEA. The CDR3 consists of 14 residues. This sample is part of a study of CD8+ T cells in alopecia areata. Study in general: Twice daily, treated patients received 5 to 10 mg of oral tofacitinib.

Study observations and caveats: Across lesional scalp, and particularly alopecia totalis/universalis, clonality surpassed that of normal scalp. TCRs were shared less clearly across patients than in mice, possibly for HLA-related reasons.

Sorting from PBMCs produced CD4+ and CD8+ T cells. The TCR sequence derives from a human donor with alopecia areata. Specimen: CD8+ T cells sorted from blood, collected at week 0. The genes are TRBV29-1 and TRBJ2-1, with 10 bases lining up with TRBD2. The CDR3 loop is CSVEYLAGDNEQFF. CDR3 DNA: TGCAGCGTTGAGTACCTAGCGGGGGACAATGAGCAGTTCTTC.